This passage covers 2 T cell receptor beta chains from one sample sequenced in a study of blood T cell repertoires in COVID-19 (dated by TCRdb to the early 2020s). The method behind the library was the immunoSEQ multiplex PCR assay. Here the immuneACCESS table is served through TCRdb, limited to in-frame sequences with V and J called. Missing clones are a known gap in these copies; in checked studies unresolved V genes cover under half, and the rest lacks a known reason. A total of 400,000 to 450,000 clones appear in this sample, approximately 92% of them only once. Roughly 1.1% of the sample comes from the top ten. Sequencing used PBMCs or T cells enriched from blood (not recorded which). All receptors derive from a man aged 30 to 45 who had recovered from COVID-19.

Only one count was recorded for this clone. The rearrangement joins TRBV5-1 to TRBJ2-7; 8 nucleotides match TRBD1. V dropped 4 bases and J dropped 4; count of bases not matched to a gene: 7. There are 14 residues in the CDR3. The germline V gene has CDR1 SGHRS and CDR2 YFSETQ. The CDR3 spells CASSQSTGDYEQYF. CDR3 DNA sequence: TGCGCCAGCAGCCAATCGACAGGGGATTACGAGCAGTACTTC.

The chain couples TRBV9 to TRBJ1-1; D is unresolved. CDR3 length equals 15 residues. Germline CDR1 and CDR2: SGDLS and YYNGEE. Trimming cost V 0 bases and J 1 base, with 10 bases left between them. CDR3 sequence: CASSVGGSWNTEAFF. The CDR3 DNA sequence: TGTGCCAGCAGCGTAGGCGGCAGTTGGAACACTGAAGCTTTCTTT.